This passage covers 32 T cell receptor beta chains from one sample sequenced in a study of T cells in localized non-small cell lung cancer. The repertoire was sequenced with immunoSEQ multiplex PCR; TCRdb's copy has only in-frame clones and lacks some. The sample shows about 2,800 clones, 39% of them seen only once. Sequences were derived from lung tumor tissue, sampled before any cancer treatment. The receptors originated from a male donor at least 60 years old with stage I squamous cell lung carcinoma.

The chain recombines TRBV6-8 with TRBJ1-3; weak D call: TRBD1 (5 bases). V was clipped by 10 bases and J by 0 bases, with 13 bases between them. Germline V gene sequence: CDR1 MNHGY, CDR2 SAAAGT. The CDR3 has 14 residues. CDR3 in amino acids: CATNSGSSGNTIYF. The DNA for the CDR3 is TGTGCCACGAATTCAGGGTCCTCTGGAAACACCATATATTTT.

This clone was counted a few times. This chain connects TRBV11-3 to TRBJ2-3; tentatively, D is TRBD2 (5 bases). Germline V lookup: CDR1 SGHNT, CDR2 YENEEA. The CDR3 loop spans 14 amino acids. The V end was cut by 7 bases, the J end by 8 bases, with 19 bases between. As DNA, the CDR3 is TGTGCCAGCACTGAATGGGGAGCCCTTCGTACGCAGTATTTT. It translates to CASTEWGALRTQYF.

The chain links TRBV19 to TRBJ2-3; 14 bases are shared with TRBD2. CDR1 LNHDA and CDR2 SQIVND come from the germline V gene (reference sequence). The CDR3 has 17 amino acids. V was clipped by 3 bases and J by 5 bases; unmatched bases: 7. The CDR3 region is CASSMGTSGRTGDTQYF. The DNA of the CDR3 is TGTGCCAGTAGTATGGGGACTAGCGGGAGAACAGGAGATACGCAGTATTTT.

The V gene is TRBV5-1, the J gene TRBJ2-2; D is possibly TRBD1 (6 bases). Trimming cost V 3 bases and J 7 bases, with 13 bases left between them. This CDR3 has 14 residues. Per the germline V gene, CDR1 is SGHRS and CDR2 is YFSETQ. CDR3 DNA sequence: TGCGCCAGCAGCTACACAGGGTTTGGCGGGGAGCTGTTTTTT. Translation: CASSYTGFGGELFF.

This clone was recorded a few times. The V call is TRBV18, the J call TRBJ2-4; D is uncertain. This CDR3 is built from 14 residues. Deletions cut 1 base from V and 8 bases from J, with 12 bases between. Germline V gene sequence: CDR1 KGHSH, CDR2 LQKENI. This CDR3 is CASSPLPESDIQYF. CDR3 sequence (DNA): TGTGCCAGCTCACCACTTCCGGAATCGGACATTCAGTACTTC.

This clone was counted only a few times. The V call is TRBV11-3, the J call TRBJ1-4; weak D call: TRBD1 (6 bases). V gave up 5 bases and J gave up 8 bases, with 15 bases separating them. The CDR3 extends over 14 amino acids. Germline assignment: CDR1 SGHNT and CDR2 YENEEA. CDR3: CASSPDRAGEKLFF. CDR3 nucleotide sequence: TGTGCCAGCAGCCCGGACAGAGCGGGCGAAAAACTGTTTTTT.

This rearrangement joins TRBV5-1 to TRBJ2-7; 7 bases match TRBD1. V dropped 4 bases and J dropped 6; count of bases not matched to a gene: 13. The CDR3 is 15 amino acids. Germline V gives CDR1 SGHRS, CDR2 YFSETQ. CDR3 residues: CASSQNTGELGEQYF. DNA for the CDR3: TGCGCCAGCAGCCAGAACACAGGGGAATTGGGCGAGCAGTACTTC.

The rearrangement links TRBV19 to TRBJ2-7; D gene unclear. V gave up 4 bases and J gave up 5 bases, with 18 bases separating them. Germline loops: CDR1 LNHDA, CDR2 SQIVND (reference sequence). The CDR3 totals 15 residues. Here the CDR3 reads CASSSSTTSQHEQYF. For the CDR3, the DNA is TGTGCCAGTAGTAGTAGTACAACCTCGCAACACGAGCAGTACTTC.

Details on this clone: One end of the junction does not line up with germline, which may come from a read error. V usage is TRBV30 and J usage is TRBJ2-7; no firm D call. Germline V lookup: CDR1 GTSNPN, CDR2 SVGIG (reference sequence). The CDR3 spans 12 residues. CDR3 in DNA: TGTGCCTGGAGTGGTTCCCTCTACGAGCAGTATTTC. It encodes CAWSGSLYEQYF.

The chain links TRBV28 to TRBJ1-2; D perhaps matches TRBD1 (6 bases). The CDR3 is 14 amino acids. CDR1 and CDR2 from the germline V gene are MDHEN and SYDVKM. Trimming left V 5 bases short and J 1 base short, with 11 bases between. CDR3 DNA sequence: TGTGCCAGCAGTCAGGGGACCTTTAACTATGGCTACACCTTC. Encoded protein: CASSQGTFNYGYTF.

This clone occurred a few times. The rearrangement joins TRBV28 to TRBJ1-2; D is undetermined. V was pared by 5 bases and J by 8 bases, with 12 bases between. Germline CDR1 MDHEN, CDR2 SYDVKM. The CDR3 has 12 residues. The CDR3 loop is CASSPLTGGYTF. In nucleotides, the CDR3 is TGTGCCAGCAGTCCCCTCACGGGGGGCTACACCTTC.

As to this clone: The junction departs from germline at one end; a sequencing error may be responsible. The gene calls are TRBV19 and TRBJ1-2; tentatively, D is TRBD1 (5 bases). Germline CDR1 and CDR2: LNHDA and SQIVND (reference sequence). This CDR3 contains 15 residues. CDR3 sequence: CASRQGEYPNYGYTF. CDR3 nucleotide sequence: TGTGCCAGTAGACAAGGGGAGTATCCGAACTATGGCTACACCTTT.

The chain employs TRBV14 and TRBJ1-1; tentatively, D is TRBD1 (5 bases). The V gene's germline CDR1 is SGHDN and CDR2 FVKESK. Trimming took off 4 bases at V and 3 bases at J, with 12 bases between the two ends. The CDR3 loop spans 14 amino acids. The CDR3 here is CASSPRGSHTEAFF. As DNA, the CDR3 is TGTGCCAGCAGCCCCCGGGGCAGCCACACTGAAGCTTTCTTT.

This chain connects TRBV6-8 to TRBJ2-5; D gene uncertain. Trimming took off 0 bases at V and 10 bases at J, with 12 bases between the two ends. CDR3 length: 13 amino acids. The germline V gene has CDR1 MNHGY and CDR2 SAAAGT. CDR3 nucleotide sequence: TGTGCCAGCAGTTACTCTGGAGAATTGGGCCAGTACTTC. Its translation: CASSYSGELGQYF.

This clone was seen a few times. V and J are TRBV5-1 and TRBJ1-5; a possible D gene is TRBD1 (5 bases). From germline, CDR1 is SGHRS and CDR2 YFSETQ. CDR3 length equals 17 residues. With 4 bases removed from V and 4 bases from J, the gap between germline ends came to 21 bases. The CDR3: CASSPGGVMRGNQPQHF. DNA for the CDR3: TGCGCCAGCAGCCCCGGGGGTGTGATGAGGGGTAATCAGCCCCAGCATTTT.

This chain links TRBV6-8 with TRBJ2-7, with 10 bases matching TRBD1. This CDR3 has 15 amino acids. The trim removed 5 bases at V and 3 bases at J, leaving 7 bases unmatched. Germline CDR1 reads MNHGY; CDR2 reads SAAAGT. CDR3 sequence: CASSKGGQGIYEQYF. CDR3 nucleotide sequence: TGTGCCAGCAGTAAGGGGGGACAGGGGATCTACGAGCAGTACTTC.

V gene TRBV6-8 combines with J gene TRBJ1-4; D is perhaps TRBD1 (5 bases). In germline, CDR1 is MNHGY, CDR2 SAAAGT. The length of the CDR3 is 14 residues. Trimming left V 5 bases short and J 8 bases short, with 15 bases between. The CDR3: CASSPGTFGEKLFF. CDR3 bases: TGTGCCAGCAGTCCCGGGACTTTTGGAGAAAAACTGTTTTTT.

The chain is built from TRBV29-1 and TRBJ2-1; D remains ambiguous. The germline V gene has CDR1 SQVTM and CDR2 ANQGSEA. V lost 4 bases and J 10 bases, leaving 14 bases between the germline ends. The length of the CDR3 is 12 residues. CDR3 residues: CSVVLNAAEQFF. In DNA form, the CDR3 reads TGCAGCGTTGTCCTAAACGCGGCGGAGCAGTTCTTC.

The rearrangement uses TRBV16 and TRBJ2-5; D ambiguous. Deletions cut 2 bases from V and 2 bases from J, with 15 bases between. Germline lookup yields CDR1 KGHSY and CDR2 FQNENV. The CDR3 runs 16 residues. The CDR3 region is CASSQPGRVLQETQYF. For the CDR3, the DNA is TGTGCCAGCAGCCAACCAGGTCGAGTTTTACAAGAGACCCAGTACTTC.

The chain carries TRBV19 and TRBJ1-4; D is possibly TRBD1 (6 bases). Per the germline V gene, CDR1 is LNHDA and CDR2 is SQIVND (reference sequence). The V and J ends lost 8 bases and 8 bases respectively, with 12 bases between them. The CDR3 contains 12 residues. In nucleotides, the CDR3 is TGTGCCAGTGGCAGGGGTGGAGAAAAACTGTTTTTT. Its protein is CASGRGGEKLFF.

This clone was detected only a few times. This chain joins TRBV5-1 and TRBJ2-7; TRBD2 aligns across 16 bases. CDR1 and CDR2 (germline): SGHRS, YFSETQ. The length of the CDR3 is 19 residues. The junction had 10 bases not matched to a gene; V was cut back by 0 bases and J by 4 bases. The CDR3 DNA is TGCGCCAGCAGCTTGGAGAGCGGGACTAGCGGGAGGGCCATTTACGAGCAGTACTTC. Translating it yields CASSLESGTSGRAIYEQYF.

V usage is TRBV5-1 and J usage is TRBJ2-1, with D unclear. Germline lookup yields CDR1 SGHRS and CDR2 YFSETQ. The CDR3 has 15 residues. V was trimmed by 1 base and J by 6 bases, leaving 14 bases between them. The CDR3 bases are TGCGCCAGCAGCTTGTCTGGAGAGACCTTCAATGAGCAGTTCTTC. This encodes CASSLSGETFNEQFF.

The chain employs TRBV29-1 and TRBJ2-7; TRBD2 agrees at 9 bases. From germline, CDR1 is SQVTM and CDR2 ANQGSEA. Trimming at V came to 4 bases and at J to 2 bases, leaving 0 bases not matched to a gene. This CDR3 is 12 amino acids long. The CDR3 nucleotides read TGCAGCGTTGCTAGCGGGGCCTACGAGCAGTACTTC. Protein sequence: CSVASGAYEQYF.

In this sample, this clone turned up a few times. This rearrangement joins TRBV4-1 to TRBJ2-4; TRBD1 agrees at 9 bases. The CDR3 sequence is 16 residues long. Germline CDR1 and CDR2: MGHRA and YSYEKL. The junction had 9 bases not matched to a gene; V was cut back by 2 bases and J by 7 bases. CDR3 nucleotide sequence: TGCGCCAGCAGCCAATCTGCCGGAGGGACAGGGAACATTCAGTACTTC. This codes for CASSQSAGGTGNIQYF.

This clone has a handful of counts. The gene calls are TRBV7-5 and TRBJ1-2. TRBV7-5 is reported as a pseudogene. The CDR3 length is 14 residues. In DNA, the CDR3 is TGTGCCAGCAACCAAGGGGAGGACAACTATGGCTACACCTTC. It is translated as CASNQGEDNYGYTF.

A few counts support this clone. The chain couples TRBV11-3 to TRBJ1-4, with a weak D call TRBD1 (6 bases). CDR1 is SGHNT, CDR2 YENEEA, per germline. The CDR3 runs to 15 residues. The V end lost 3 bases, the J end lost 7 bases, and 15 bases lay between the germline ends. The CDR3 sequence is CASSFGDRRGEKLFF. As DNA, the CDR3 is TGTGCCAGCAGCTTCGGAGACAGGCGTGGTGAAAAACTGTTTTTT.

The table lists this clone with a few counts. Here the CDR3 DNA reads TGCGCCAGCAGGCCCAACAGCGGGACTAATGAAAAACTGTTTTTT. Its translation is CASRPNSGTNEKLFF. This sequence joins TRBV5-1 and TRBJ1-4; D remains unclear. Trimming cost V 5 bases and J 2 bases, with 13 bases left between them. CDR3 length equals 15 residues. CDR1 and CDR2 (germline): SGHRS, YFSETQ.

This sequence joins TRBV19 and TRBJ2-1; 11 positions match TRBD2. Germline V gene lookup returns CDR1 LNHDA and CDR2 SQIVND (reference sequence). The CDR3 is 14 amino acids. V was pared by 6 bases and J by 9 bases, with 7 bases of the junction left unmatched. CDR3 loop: CASRSTSGIGEQFF. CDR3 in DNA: TGTGCCAGTAGATCGACTAGCGGGATAGGTGAGCAGTTCTTC.

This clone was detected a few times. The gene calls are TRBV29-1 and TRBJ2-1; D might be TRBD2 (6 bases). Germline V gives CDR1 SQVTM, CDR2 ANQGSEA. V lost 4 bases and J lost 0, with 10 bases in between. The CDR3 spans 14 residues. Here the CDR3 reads CSVAGTGSYNEQFF. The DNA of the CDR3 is TGCAGCGTTGCCGGGACTGGCTCCTACAATGAGCAGTTCTTC.

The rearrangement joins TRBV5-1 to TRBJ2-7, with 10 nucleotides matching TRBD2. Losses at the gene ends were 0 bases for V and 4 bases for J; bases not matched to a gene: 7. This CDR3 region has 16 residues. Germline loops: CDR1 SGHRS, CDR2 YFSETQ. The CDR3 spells CASSLGTSGWFYEQYF. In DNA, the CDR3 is TGCGCCAGCAGCTTGGGGACTAGCGGATGGTTTTACGAGCAGTACTTC.

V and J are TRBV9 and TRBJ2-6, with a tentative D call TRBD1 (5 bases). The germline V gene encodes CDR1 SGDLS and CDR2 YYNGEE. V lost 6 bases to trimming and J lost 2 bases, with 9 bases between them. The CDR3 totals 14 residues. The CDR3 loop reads CASTVGAGANVLTF. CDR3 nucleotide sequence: TGTGCCAGCACGGTAGGGGCTGGGGCCAACGTCCTGACTTTC.

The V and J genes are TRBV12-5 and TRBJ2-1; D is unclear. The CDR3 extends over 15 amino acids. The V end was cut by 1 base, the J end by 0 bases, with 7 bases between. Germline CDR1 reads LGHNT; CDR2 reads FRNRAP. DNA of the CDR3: TGTGCTAGTGGTTTGGGGTGGGACTCCTACAATGAGCAGTTCTTC. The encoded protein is CASGLGWDSYNEQFF.